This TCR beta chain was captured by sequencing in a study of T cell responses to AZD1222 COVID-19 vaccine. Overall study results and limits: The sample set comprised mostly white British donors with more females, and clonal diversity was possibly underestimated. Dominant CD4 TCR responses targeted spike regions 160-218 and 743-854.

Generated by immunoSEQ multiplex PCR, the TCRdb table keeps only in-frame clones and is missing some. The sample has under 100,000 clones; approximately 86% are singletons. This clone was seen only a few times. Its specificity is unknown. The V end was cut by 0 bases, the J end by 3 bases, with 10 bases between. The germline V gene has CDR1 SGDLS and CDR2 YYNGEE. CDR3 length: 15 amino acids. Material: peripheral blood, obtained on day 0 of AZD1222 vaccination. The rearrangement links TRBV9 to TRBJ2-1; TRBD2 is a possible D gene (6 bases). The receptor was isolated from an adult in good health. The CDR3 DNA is TGTGCCAGCAGCGTAGAAGGAGGGCTCTACAATGAGCAGTTCTTC. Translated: CASSVEGGLYNEQFF. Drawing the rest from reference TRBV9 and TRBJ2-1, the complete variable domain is DSGVTQTPKHLITATGQRVTLRCSPRSGDLSVYWYQQSLDQGLQFLIQYYNGEERAKGNILERFSAQQFPDLHSELNLSSLELGDSALYFCASSVEGGLYNEQFFGPGTRLTVL.